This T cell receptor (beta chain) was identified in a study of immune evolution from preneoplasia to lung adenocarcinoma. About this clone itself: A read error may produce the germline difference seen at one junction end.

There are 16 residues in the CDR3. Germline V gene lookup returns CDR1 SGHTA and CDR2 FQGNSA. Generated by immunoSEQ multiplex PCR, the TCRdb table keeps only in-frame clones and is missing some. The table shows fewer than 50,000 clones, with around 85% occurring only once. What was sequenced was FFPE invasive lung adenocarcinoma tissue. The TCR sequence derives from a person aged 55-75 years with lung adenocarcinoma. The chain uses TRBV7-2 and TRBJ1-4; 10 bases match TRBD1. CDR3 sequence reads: CASSLAPGQGIEKLFF. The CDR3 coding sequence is TGTGCCAGCAGCCTAGCGCCGGGACAGGGGATTGAAAAACTGTTTTTT. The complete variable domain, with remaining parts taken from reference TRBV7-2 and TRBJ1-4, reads GAGVSQSPSNKVTEKGKDVELRCDPISGHTALYWYRQSLGQGLEFLIYFQGNSAPDKSGLPSDRFSAERTGGSVSTLTIQRTQQEDSAVYLCASSLAPGQGIEKLFFGSGTQLSVL.